Listed here is a single T cell receptor (beta chain). In the study's own analysis: The assay estimated nucleated cells by amplifying reference gene primers. The protocol was immunoSEQ multiplex PCR, while the TCRdb copy is restricted to in-frame clones and leaves out a portion. V, J and clone size reflect that table, while D and trimming were determined from the DNA. The sample has under 25,000 clones, around 86% seen once. The data were taken from a study of blood T cell repertoires in COVID-19. Study background: Acute-phase and convalescent COVID-19 samples originated in the United States, Italy and Spain. PBMCs, B-cell-depleted T cells, or T cells were the source of the cDNA or gDNA that made up the material.

CDR1 MNHNY and CDR2 SVGAGI come from the germline V gene (reference sequence). The CDR3 runs 16 residues. Sequencing was done on a sample of peripheral blood. This chain joins TRBV6-6 and TRBJ2-3; possibly TRBD2 for D (5 bases). This clonotype was obtained from a woman aged 70-85 years with active COVID-19. The CDR3, as DNA: TGTGCTAGTGCGCAGGAGCGGAGGTTCGACACAGATACGCAGTATTTT. Its translation: CASAQERRFDTDTQYF.